This record concerns one T cell receptor beta chain sequence. Its antigen remains unknown. This specimen belongs to a study of shared clonotypes between healthy human individuals. On the study more broadly: Each donor's CD8 memory used one plate, CD8 naive two, each CD4 subset three. Regarding the study as a whole: Even with large depth, rarefaction showed that sorted-subset sequencing was incomplete. Apart from blood, nothing was sampled; tissue repertoires likely differ.

V was shortened by 6 bases and J by 8 bases, with 9 bases between the two germline ends. This CDR3 comprises 11 residues. Germline CDR1 MDHEN, CDR2 SYDVKM. Clones were sequenced by immunoSEQ multiplex PCR, and TCRdb holds only the in-frame ones, with some missing. The sample includes over 700,000 clones, 55% to 80% seen only once; the top ten take under 2%. The rearrangement links TRBV28 to TRBJ2-3; TRBD2 might be the D (6 bases). This clonotype was sampled from a woman aged 25-40 years in good health. Sequenced input: memory CD4+ T cells sorted from blood. This sample's subset: CD45RA-negative fraction. CDR3 in amino acids: CASRLGGTQYF. The CDR3 nucleotides are TGTGCCAGCAGGTTGGGGGGTACGCAGTATTTT.